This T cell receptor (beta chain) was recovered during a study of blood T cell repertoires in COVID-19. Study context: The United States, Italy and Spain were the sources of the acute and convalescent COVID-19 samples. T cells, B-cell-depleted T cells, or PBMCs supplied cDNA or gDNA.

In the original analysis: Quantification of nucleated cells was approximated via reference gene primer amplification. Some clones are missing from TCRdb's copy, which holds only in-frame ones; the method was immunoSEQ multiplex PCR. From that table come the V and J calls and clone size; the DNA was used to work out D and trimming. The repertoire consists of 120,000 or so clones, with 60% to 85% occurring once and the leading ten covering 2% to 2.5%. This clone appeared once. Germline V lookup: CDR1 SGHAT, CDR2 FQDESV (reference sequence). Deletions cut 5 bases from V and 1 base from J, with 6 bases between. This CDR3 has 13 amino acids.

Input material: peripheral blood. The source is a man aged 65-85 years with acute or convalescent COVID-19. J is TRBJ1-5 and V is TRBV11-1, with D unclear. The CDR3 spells CASSSTSNQPQHF. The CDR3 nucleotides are TGTGCCAGCAGCAGCACCAGCAATCAGCCCCAGCATTTT.